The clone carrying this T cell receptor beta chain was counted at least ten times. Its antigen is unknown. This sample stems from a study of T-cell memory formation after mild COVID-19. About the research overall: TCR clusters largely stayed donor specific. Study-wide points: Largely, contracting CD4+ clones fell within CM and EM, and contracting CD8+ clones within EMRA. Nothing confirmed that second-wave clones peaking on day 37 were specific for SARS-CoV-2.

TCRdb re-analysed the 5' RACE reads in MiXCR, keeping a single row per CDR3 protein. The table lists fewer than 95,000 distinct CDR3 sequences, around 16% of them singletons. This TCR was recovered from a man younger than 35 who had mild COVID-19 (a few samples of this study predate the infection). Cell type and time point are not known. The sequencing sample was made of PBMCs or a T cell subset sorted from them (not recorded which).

CDR3 in amino acids: CASSHRTGNTGELFF. The CDR3 DNA follows: TGCGCCAGCAGCCACCGGACAGGGAACACCGGGGAGCTGTTTTTT. This chain joins TRBV4-1 and TRBJ2-2, with 7 bases that match TRBD1. The CDR3 has 15 amino acids. Looked up from germline, CDR1 is MGHRA and CDR2 is YSYEKL. V lost 3 bases to trimming and J lost 1 base; unmatched junction nucleotides: 2.